This is a list of T cell receptor beta chains from one sample in a study of cytomegalovirus exposure and HLA in healthy donors. Profiled with immunoSEQ multiplex PCR; TCRdb holds only in-frame clones, not every one. There are 150,000 to 200,000 clones in the sample; roughly 74% occur only once, and roughly 7.6% lies in the top ten. The sample taken for sequencing was PBMCs. Source of these receptors: a woman aged 40 to 50 in good health and CMV-seropositive. The conserved cysteine and the conserved F or W are not part of the CDR3 here.

V: TRBV19
J: TRBJ2-3
CDR3: ASRGVRTDTQY

V: TRBV7-9
J: TRBJ1-5
CDR3: ASSRSSDQPQH

V: TRBV6-5
J: TRBJ1-1
CDR3: ASSYSGRMGTEAF

V: TRBV21-1
J: TRBJ1-2
CDR3: ASSKVGQGSLDYGYT

V: TRBV28
J: TRBJ1-5
CDR3: ASSSRQGGQPQH

V: TRBV4-3
J: TRBJ2-3
CDR3: ASSQGAGGGTDTQY

V: TRBV27
J: TRBJ2-7
CDR3: ASRKRGQGSSYEQY

V: TRBV29-1
J: TRBJ2-7
CDR3: SVEDARSYEQY

V: TRBV2
J: TRBJ2-1
CDR3: ASSAAGGNEQF

V: TRBV7-9
J: TRBJ2-6
CDR3: ASSLGRSGANVLT

V: TRBV9
J: TRBJ2-2
CDR3: ASSAGGTGELF

V: TRBV4-3
J: TRBJ1-5
CDR3: ASSQDVGGNQPQH

V: TRBV6-1
J: TRBJ1-5
CDR3: ASGPGRVGNQPQH

V: TRBV29-1
J: TRBJ2-5
CDR3: SVGPGGRGETQY

V: TRBV30
J: TRBJ1-2
CDR3: AWSPQRDYGYT

V: TRBV19
J: TRBJ2-2
CDR3: ASSSQRGTGELF

V: TRBV27
J: TRBJ2-7
CDR3: ASSFRWAPYEQY

V: TRBV4-1
J: TRBJ2-7
CDR3: ASSQDKGGFLSYEQY

V: TRBV11-2
J: TRBJ1-4
CDR3: ASSLTWGPGNEKLF

V: TRBV5-1
J: TRBJ1-1
CDR3: ASSLGGQYTEAF

V: TRBV29-1
J: TRBJ2-1
CDR3: SVEVSSRLLYNEQF

V: TRBV18
J: TRBJ2-3
CDR3: ASSPGAGGLTDTQY

V: TRBV7-8
J: TRBJ2-2
CDR3: ASSLDPTSGIGTGELF

V: TRBV6-1
J: TRBJ1-5
CDR3: ASSERRVPGQPQH

V: TRBV6-5
J: TRBJ1-1
CDR3: ASSFGKGGNTEAF

V: TRBV7-2
J: TRBJ1-1
CDR3: ASSLGWGQTEAF

V: TRBV7-2
J: TRBJ2-7
CDR3: ASSLGAASRSYEQY

V: TRBV19
J: TRBJ1-4
CDR3: ASSIQAGASEKLF

V: TRBV7-9
J: TRBJ1-1
CDR3: SSSSYRGKNTEAF

V: TRBV5-1
J: TRBJ2-3
CDR3: ASSLTRYPTDTQY

V: TRBV6-1
J: TRBJ2-7
CDR3: ASSETSGRYEQY

V: TRBV19
J: TRBJ1-3
CDR3: ASTGRGISGNTIY

V: TRBV2
J: TRBJ1-3
CDR3: ASSDWGIGGYSGNTIY

V: TRBV10-3
J: TRBJ2-7
CDR3: AIGASGEQY

V: TRBV7-6
J: TRBJ1-4
CDR3: ASSLAGSGGEKLF

V: TRBV14
J: NA
CDR3: ASSQLLAGIYEQY

V: TRBV28
J: TRBJ2-7
CDR3: ASRQRYEQY